These 26 T cell receptor beta chains came from one sample sequenced in a study of cytomegalovirus exposure and HLA in healthy donors. In the PCR, 60 Vbeta and 13 Jbeta primers were used. Measured with immunoSEQ multiplex PCR; TCRdb has only the in-frame clones, and not every one. The sample holds about 120,000 clones; around 73% are singletons and the top ten take under 13%. The material sequenced was PBMCs. The receptors come from a man aged 25-40 years in good health and CMV-seropositive.

The chain links TRBV10-2 to TRBJ2-4, with D possibly being TRBD1 (5 bases). V gave up 3 bases and J gave up 0 bases, with 12 bases separating them. This CDR3 has 16 residues. Per the germline V gene, CDR1 is WSHSY and CDR2 is SAAADI. The CDR3 loop reads CASSDVIGVAKNIQYF. As DNA, the CDR3 is TGCGCCAGCAGTGACGTTATAGGGGTAGCCAAAAACATTCAGTACTTC.

The sample holds one count of this clone. The rearrangement links TRBV15 to TRBJ2-3; 10 bases line up with TRBD2. The germline V gene encodes CDR1 LNHNV and CDR2 YYDKDF (reference sequence). Trimming cost V 1 base and J 2 bases; bases outside gene matches: 12. This CDR3 has 19 residues. CDR3 sequence (DNA): TGTGCCACCAGCAGAGTATCCCGGGAGCGGGAGGGATTCACAGATACGCAGTATTTT. Translation: CATSRVSREREGFTDTQYF. The entire variable domain, with the rest obtained from reference TRBV15 and TRBJ2-3, is as follows: DAMVIQNPRYQVTQFGKPVTLSCSQTLNHNVMYWYQQKSSQAPKLLFHYYDKDFNNEADTPDNFQSRRPNTSFCFLDIRSPGLGDTAMYLCATSRVSREREGFTDTQYFGPGTRLTVL.

The chain combines TRBV14 with TRBJ2-2, with 7 nucleotides matching TRBD1. CDR1 SGHDN and CDR2 FVKESK come from the germline V gene. The CDR3 is made up of 13 amino acids. Losses at the gene ends were 5 bases for V and 5 bases for J; bases not matched to a gene: 2. The CDR3: CASSSRGTGELFF. CDR3 in DNA: TGTGCCAGCAGCAGCAGGGGGACCGGGGAGCTGTTTTTT.

The rearrangement joins TRBV5-4 to TRBJ1-2; D gene unclear. The V end was cut by 3 bases, the J end by 1 base, with 16 bases between. This CDR3 comprises 16 residues. Germline-derived CDR1 and CDR2 are SGHNT and YYREEE (reference sequence). CDR3 DNA sequence: TGTGCCAGCAGCTCCCCGGAAGGCAGGCTTAACTATGGCTACACCTTC. This translates into CASSSPEGRLNYGYTF.

The V gene is TRBV5-6, the J gene TRBJ2-7, with 14 bases lining up with TRBD2. Unmatched junction bases numbered 2, after V lost 3 bases and J lost 3 bases. The CDR3 spans 15 residues. CDR1 is SGHDT and CDR2 is YYEEEE in the germline V gene. For the CDR3, the DNA is TGTGCCAGCAGCTGGGGACTAGCGGGAGACTACGAGCAGTACTTC. This translates into CASSWGLAGDYEQYF.

This clone has a single count. V is TRBV30 and J is TRBJ2-7; 10 nucleotides align to TRBD2. Germline loops: CDR1 GTSNPN, CDR2 SVGIG (reference sequence). There are 13 residues in the CDR3. With V trimmed by 4 bases and J by 4 bases, 4 bases remained unmatched. The CDR3: CAWTSGGLYEQYF. The CDR3 DNA sequence: TGTGCCTGGACTAGCGGGGGACTTTACGAGCAGTACTTC.

The rearrangement links TRBV27 to TRBJ2-1; 12 nucleotides line up with TRBD2. The V segment lost 4 bases and the J segment 9 bases; nucleotides outside the gene matches: 7. The CDR3 runs 15 residues. Germline V gene data show CDR1 as MNHEY and CDR2 as SMNVEV (reference sequence). CDR3 coding DNA: TGTGCCAGCAGTTCAATGACTAGCGGGAGAGGTGAGCAGTTCTTC. This codes for CASSSMTSGRGEQFF.

This chain joins TRBV4-2 and TRBJ2-2, with D possibly being TRBD1 (5 bases). Germline CDR1 is LGHNA and CDR2 is YNFKEQ. Trimming removed 2 bases from V and 3 bases from J, with 13 bases in between. The CDR3 totals 16 residues. The CDR3 bases are TGTGCCAGCAGCCAATTGCAGGGCTTCTACACCGGGGAGCTGTTTTTT. Amino acids: CASSQLQGFYTGELFF.

This clone was recorded a few times. The chain has TRBV27 and TRBJ1-4, with 7 bases fitting TRBD1. J lost 6 bases, V lost 5 bases, and 6 bases had no gene match. The CDR3 contains 14 residues. The germline V gene encodes CDR1 MNHEY and CDR2 SMNVEV (reference sequence). The CDR3 protein is CASSLGTADEKLFF. As DNA, the CDR3 is TGTGCCAGCAGTCTAGGGACAGCGGATGAAAAACTGTTTTTT.

This chain links TRBV7-6 with TRBJ2-7, with a tentative D call TRBD2 (6 bases). Germline V gene sequence: CDR1 SGHVS, CDR2 FNYEAQ. CDR3 length: 18 residues. The V end was cut by 0 bases, the J end by 6 bases, with 24 bases between. In DNA form, the CDR3 reads TGTGCCAGCAGCTTAGCGGGACGAGGACGGGGAGGATTAGGCGAGCAGTACTTC. It encodes CASSLAGRGRGGLGEQYF. The full variable domain, rest sourced from reference TRBV7-6 and TRBJ2-7, is GAGVSQSPRYKVTKRGQDVALRCDPISGHVSLYWYRQALGQGPEFLTYFNYEAQQDKSGLPNDRFSAERPEGSISTLTIQRTEQRDSAMYRCASSLAGRGRGGLGEQYFGPGTRLTVT.

The chain employs TRBV28 and TRBJ1-5, with 7 nucleotides matching TRBD1. The V gene's germline CDR1 is MDHEN and CDR2 SYDVKM. The CDR3 sequence is 18 residues long. Trimming cost V 5 bases and J 0 bases; bases outside gene matches: 13. DNA of the CDR3: TGTGCCAGCAGTAGTCGGAGGACAGGAGCCTATAGCAATCAGCCCCAGCATTTT. This translates into CASSSRRTGAYSNQPQHF.

This sequence joins TRBV7-2 and TRBJ1-1, with D possibly being TRBD1 (6 bases). Germline V CDR1 and CDR2: SGHTA, FQGNSA. V dropped 1 base and J dropped 3 bases, with 18 bases sitting between them. The CDR3 is made up of 17 amino acids. The CDR3 sequence: CASSLGTARAIDTEAFF. The CDR3 coding sequence is TGTGCCAGCAGCTTAGGGACAGCCCGGGCGATCGACACTGAAGCTTTCTTT.

This clone has just a few counts. The J gene is TRBJ2-7, the V gene TRBV5-1; TRBD2 agrees at 12 bases. J lost 2 bases, V lost 0 bases, and 18 bases had no gene match. Per the germline V gene, CDR1 is SGHRS and CDR2 is YFSETQ. This CDR3 has 21 residues. The CDR3 nucleotides read TGCGCCAGCAGCTTGGTTGCCGTTACGCGAAACCTAGCGGGAGGGCCCTACGAGCAGTACTTC. This codes for CASSLVAVTRNLAGGPYEQYF.

This chain links TRBV7-2 with TRBJ2-5, with D tentatively TRBD1 (6 bases). V was shortened by 5 bases and J by 3 bases, with 10 bases between the two germline ends. Germline values: CDR1 SGHTA, CDR2 FQGNSA. This CDR3 comprises 13 residues. As DNA, the CDR3 is TGTGCCAGCAGCCCCGCAGGGGAAGAGACCCAGTACTTC. Amino acids: CASSPAGEETQYF.

CDR3 region: CASGAGTATGELFF. CDR3 DNA sequence: TGTGCCAGCGGGGCAGGGACAGCCACCGGGGAGCTGTTTTTT. This sequence joins TRBV6-5 and TRBJ2-2, with TRBD1 matching 7 bases. The CDR3 is made up of 14 amino acids. The J segment lost 4 bases and the V segment lost 8 bases, leaving 7 bases of the junction unmatched. Germline V CDR1 and CDR2: MNHEY, SVGAGI.

V and J are TRBV11-2 and TRBJ2-7; D call uncertain. V dropped 2 bases and J dropped 1 base, with 12 bases sitting between them. This CDR3 region has 15 residues. Per germline, CDR1 SGHAT and CDR2 FQNNGV. CDR3 in DNA: TGTGCCAGCAGCTTACCGGGTAGTGGGTCCTACGAGCAGTACTTC. Its protein product is CASSLPGSGSYEQYF. Looking up the rest from reference TRBV11-2 and TRBJ2-7 gives the full variable domain: EAGVAQSPRYKIIEKRQSVAFWCNPISGHATLYWYQQILGQGPKLLIQFQNNGVVDDSQLPKDRFSAERLKGVDSTLKIQPAKLEDSAVYLCASSLPGSGSYEQYFGPGTRLTVT.

This clone was picked up a small number of times. This CDR3 is also generated by other DNA sequences in the sample. The V gene is TRBV11-3, the J gene TRBJ1-1, with D hard to call. The germline V gene has CDR1 SGHNT and CDR2 YENEEA. The CDR3 totals 13 residues. V lost 3 bases and J 1 base, leaving 6 bases between the germline ends. The CDR3 is CASSLGGNTEAFF. The DNA for the CDR3 is TGTGCCAGCAGCTTGGGAGGGAACACTGAAGCTTTCTTT.

The chain has TRBV4-3 and TRBJ1-6; 10 bases fit TRBD1. This CDR3 is 16 amino acids long. Trimming removed 3 bases from V and 8 bases from J; junction bases left unmatched: 7. CDR1 and CDR2 from the germline V gene are LGHNA and YSLEER. Written as DNA, the CDR3 is TGCGCCAGCAGCCATGGGACAGGGGCGCGGGATTCACCCCTCCACTTT. This codes for CASSHGTGARDSPLHF.

V gene TRBV28 combines with J gene TRBJ1-2; TRBD1 aligns across 11 bases. This CDR3 has 16 amino acids. Trimming removed 5 bases from V and 1 base from J; junction bases left unmatched: 6. Germline assignment: CDR1 MDHEN and CDR2 SYDVKM. The CDR3 is CASSPGGTGGNYGYTF. DNA for the CDR3: TGTGCCAGCAGTCCTGGCGGGACAGGGGGTAACTATGGCTACACCTTC.

This clone was detected only once. The chain couples TRBV28 to TRBJ1-5, with a weak D call TRBD1 (6 bases). V was shortened by 1 base and J by 4 bases, with 17 bases between the two germline ends. Germline-derived CDR1 and CDR2 are MDHEN and SYDVKM. The CDR3 sequence is 17 residues long. The CDR3 loop reads CASSLSPWGHGNQPQHF. CDR3 in DNA: TGTGCCAGCAGTTTATCGCCCTGGGGACACGGAAATCAGCCCCAGCATTTT. The full variable domain, completed using reference TRBV28 and TRBJ1-5, is DVKVTQSSRYLVKRTGEKVFLECVQDMDHENMFWYRQDPGLGLRLIYFSYDVKMKEKGDIPEGYSVSREKKERFSLILESASTNQTSMYLCASSLSPWGHGNQPQHFGDGTRLSIL.

CDR3 DNA: TGTGCCAGTAGTCGAGGTACGGGACCGCGGGGACCTAATGAAAAACTGTTTTTT. Translation: CASSRGTGPRGPNEKLFF. The chain is built from TRBV19 and TRBJ1-4, with D possibly TRBD1 on 5 matching bases. Trimming took off 5 bases at V and 3 bases at J, with 22 bases between the two ends. The CDR3 totals 18 residues. The germline CDR1 and CDR2 sequences are LNHDA and SQIVND (reference sequence).

The V and J genes are TRBV29-1 and TRBJ2-7; 8 positions agree with TRBD2. V dropped 5 bases and J dropped 2; count of bases not matched to a gene: 5. The CDR3 sequence is 13 residues long. CDR1 and CDR2 from the germline V gene are SQVTM and ANQGSEA. The CDR3 sequence: CSVRTSGAYEQYF. In DNA, the CDR3 is TGCAGCGTTAGAACTAGCGGAGCCTACGAGCAGTACTTC.

The chain joins TRBV18 to TRBJ2-2, with 13 nucleotides matching TRBD2. The CDR3 is 19 amino acids. The V gene's germline CDR1 is KGHSH and CDR2 LQKENI. The V gene end was trimmed by 7 bases and the J gene end by 0 bases; junction bases not matched to a gene: 11. CDR3 region: CASCPGQGLAGTNTGELFF. In DNA, the CDR3 is TGTGCCAGCTGCCCGGGACAGGGACTAGCGGGAACGAACACCGGGGAGCTGTTTTTT.

V is TRBV18 and J is TRBJ1-4; tentatively, D is TRBD1 (5 bases). The CDR3 loop spans 16 amino acids. CDR1 is KGHSH and CDR2 is LQKENI in the germline V gene. With 2 bases removed from V and 4 bases from J, the gap between germline ends came to 14 bases. The CDR3 protein is CASSPDRDSFNEKLFF. Here the CDR3 DNA reads TGTGCCAGCTCACCAGACAGAGACTCTTTTAATGAAAAACTGTTTTTT.

This clone was recorded a few times. The gene calls are TRBV6-5 and TRBJ2-1, with 8 bases that match TRBD2. CDR1 MNHEY and CDR2 SVGAGI come from the germline V gene. This CDR3 region has 14 residues. The J segment lost 4 bases and the V segment lost 5 bases, leaving 4 bases of the junction unmatched. In DNA, the CDR3 is TGTGCCAGCAGTAAGGGACTAGTTTACAATGAGCAGTTCTTC. As protein: CASSKGLVYNEQFF.

The chain couples TRBV7-2 to TRBJ2-5, with D maybe TRBD2 (5 bases). The length of the CDR3 is 14 residues. The germline V gene encodes CDR1 SGHTA and CDR2 FQGNSA. The V gene lost 5 bases and the J gene lost 2 bases, with 12 bases spanning the gap. CDR3 protein: CASSLLDYQETQYF. The CDR3, as DNA: TGTGCCAGCAGCCTATTAGACTATCAAGAGACCCAGTACTTC. The full variable domain, completed using reference TRBV7-2 and TRBJ2-5, is GAGVSQSPSNKVTEKGKDVELRCDPISGHTALYWYRQSLGQGLEFLIYFQGNSAPDKSGLPSDRFSAERTGGSVSTLTIQRTQQEDSAVYLCASSLLDYQETQYFGPGTRLLVL.